This note documents a single T cell receptor (beta chain) sequence. Its antigen is still unknown. The sample belongs to a study of radiotherapy plus CTLA-4 blockade in lung cancer. V was trimmed by 0 bases and J by 11 bases, leaving 19 bases between them. This CDR3 is 15 amino acids long. From germline, CDR1 is SGHAT and CDR2 FQNNGV. Study results and limitations: Once radiotherapy plus ipilimumab had been given, TCR clones derived from tumor expanded in blood. How blood T cell clones changed early, along with interferon-beta, reportedly forecast response best.

TCRdb's copy holds only in-frame clones and misses some; the assay was immunoSEQ multiplex PCR. The top ten clones hold 0.65% to 0.9% of a sample with 90,000 or so clones, about four fifths of them seen once. This TCR came from a human donor with non-small cell lung cancer who had stable disease on radiotherapy plus ipilimumab. Source: peripheral blood, taken from a patient treated with radiotherapy plus ipilimumab. The chain combines TRBV11-2 with TRBJ1-2, with D perhaps matching TRBD1 (6 bases). CDR3 coding DNA: TGTGCCAGCAGCTTAGATGGGGGGACACTTACCAGTTACACCTTC. It codes for CASSLDGGTLTSYTF.